Below, 26 T cell receptor beta chains from the same sample are listed, as sequenced in a study of blood T cell repertoires in COVID-19. Clones were sequenced by immunoSEQ multiplex PCR, and TCRdb holds only the in-frame ones, with some missing. Here the sample spans around 100,000 clones, 88% being singletons. The sequenced sample consisted of peripheral blood. The receptors originated from a woman in her sixties with acute or convalescent COVID-19.

V and J are TRBV29-1 and TRBJ2-1; D may be TRBD1 (5 bases). Germline values: CDR1 SQVTM, CDR2 ANQGSEA. The V end was cut by 5 bases, the J end by 2 bases, with 10 bases between. CDR3 size: 13 residues. CDR3 in amino acids: CSVTGSAYNEQFF. The CDR3 DNA sequence: TGCAGCGTTACAGGTTCAGCCTACAATGAGCAGTTCTTC.

This clone is categorized as medium-sized. V usage is TRBV3-1 (or the pseudogene TRBV3-2) and J usage is TRBJ2-7; the match to TRBD2 covers 9 bases. V dropped 2 bases and J dropped 12; count of bases not matched to a gene: 8. The germline V gene encodes CDR1 LGHDT and CDR2 YNNKEL (reference sequence). This CDR3 spans 13 amino acids. The CDR3 nucleotides read TGTGCCAGCAGCCAATTAGCGGCGGGAGGGAGGTACTTC. Amino acid sequence: CASSQLAAGGRYF.

The chain carries TRBV5-6 and TRBJ2-7; possible D gene TRBD2, 5 bases. The V and J ends lost 4 bases and 6 bases respectively, with 11 bases between them. Germline CDR1 reads SGHDT; CDR2 reads YYEEEE. CDR3 length equals 12 residues. In DNA, the CDR3 is TGTGCCAGCAGCAGAGGAGGCCCCGAGCAGTACGTC. It specifies CASSRGGPEQYV.

V gene TRBV19 combines with J gene TRBJ2-2; D gene uncertain. The germline CDR1 and CDR2 sequences are LNHDA and SQIVND (reference sequence). The V and J ends lost 5 bases and 1 base respectively, with 5 bases between them. The CDR3 consists of 13 residues. CDR3 protein: CASSVQNTGELFF. CDR3 bases: TGTGCCAGTAGTGTACAGAACACCGGGGAGCTGTTTTTT.

The chain uses TRBV7-9 and TRBJ2-1; 7 bases are a match to TRBD2. There are 13 residues in the CDR3. V shed 5 bases and J 9 bases; nucleotides not matched to a gene: 7. CDR1 and CDR2 (germline): SEHNR, FQNEAQ (reference sequence). The CDR3 is CASSPQGGLEQFF. The CDR3 bases are TGTGCCAGCAGCCCTCAGGGAGGGCTTGAGCAGTTCTTC. The complete variable domain, with remaining parts taken from reference TRBV7-9 and TRBJ2-1, reads DTGVSQNPRHKITKRGQNVTFRCDPISEHNRLYWYRQTLGQGPEFLTYFQNEAQLEKSRLLSDRFSAERPKGSFSTLEIQRTEQGDSAMYLCASSPQGGLEQFFGPGTRLTVL.

The J gene is TRBJ1-1, the V gene TRBV14; unclear D gene. Trimming took off 4 bases at V and 0 bases at J, with 15 bases between the two ends. Germline V gene sequence: CDR1 SGHDN, CDR2 FVKESK. The CDR3 is 16 residues long. CDR3: CASSPYFSTVNTEAFF. The CDR3 DNA sequence: TGTGCCAGCAGCCCCTACTTCTCTACGGTGAACACTGAAGCTTTCTTT.

CDR3 sequence (DNA): TGTGCCAGCAGTGATACCCGGCGGAGCGAGCAGTACTTC. This translates into CASSDTRRSEQYF. The V and J genes are TRBV25-1 and TRBJ2-7; D is ambiguous. V was trimmed by 3 bases and J by 6 bases, leaving 12 bases between them. The germline CDR1 and CDR2 sequences are MGHDK and SYGVNS. The CDR3 extends over 13 amino acids.

The chain links TRBV3-1 (or the pseudogene TRBV3-2) to TRBJ1-2; D unresolved. V lost 5 bases and J lost 4, with 23 bases in between. The germline gives CDR1 LGHDT, CDR2 YNNKEL (reference sequence). This CDR3 is built from 17 residues. CDR3 region: CASSALSRRRSGYGYTF. CDR3 nucleotide sequence: TGTGCCAGCAGCGCCCTTTCTCGTCGTCGATCCGGCTATGGCTACACCTTC.

V is TRBV6-5 and J is TRBJ1-2; 7 bases line up with TRBD1. The trim removed 1 base at V and 3 bases at J, leaving 5 bases unmatched. This CDR3 spans 15 amino acids. The V gene's germline CDR1 is MNHEY and CDR2 SVGAGI. The CDR3 loop is CASSYYGQADYGYTF. In nucleotides, the CDR3 is TGTGCCAGCAGTTACTACGGACAGGCGGACTATGGCTACACCTTC.

The chain has TRBV11-2 and TRBJ2-1; TRBD1 is a possible D gene (5 bases). CDR1 and CDR2 (germline): SGHAT, FQNNGV. CDR3 length equals 13 residues. V gave up 2 bases and J gave up 14 bases, with 16 bases separating them. In nucleotides, the CDR3 is TGTGCCAGCAGCTTACCCGGTCCAGAAGGGGAGTTCTTC. Translated, it gives CASSLPGPEGEFF.

The V and J genes are TRBV5-1 and TRBJ2-7; 14 bases line up with TRBD2. The V gene's germline CDR1 is SGHRS and CDR2 YFSETQ. There are 16 residues in the CDR3. V shed 4 bases and J 7 bases; nucleotides not matched to a gene: 10. The CDR3 protein is CASSKGLAGDGREQYV. CDR3 DNA: TGCGCCAGCAGCAAGGGACTAGCGGGAGATGGGCGGGAGCAGTACGTC.

This chain connects TRBV5-1 to TRBJ2-6, with D hard to call. Germline V gene data show CDR1 as SGHRS and CDR2 as YFSETQ. CDR3 length: 15 residues. V shed 2 bases and J shed 4 bases, with 10 bases lying between them. In nucleotides, the CDR3 is TGCGCCAGCAGCTTAGAGACTCTCGGGGCCAACGTCCTGACTTTC. This sequence encodes CASSLETLGANVLTF.

CDR3 DNA sequence: TGTGCCAGCAGTTACCACAGGACTAGGGGCAATGAGCAGTTCTTC. Amino acids: CASSYHRTRGNEQFF. This sequence joins TRBV6-5 and TRBJ2-1, with 7 bases aligning to TRBD2. The CDR3 is 15 residues long. CDR1 and CDR2 (germline): MNHEY, SVGAGI. The junction had 7 bases not matched to a gene; V was cut back by 2 bases and J by 6 bases.

The V gene is TRBV5-1, the J gene TRBJ2-5; TRBD2 aligns across 10 bases. With 0 bases clipped from V and 2 bases from J, the junction kept 4 bases outside the gene matches. In germline, CDR1 is SGHRS, CDR2 YFSETQ. The CDR3 is 16 residues long. CDR3 DNA sequence: TGCGCCAGCAGCTTGGGTGGAGCGGGAGGGCAAGAGACCCAGTACTTC. Protein product: CASSLGGAGGQETQYF.

The chain combines TRBV29-1 with TRBJ1-2; a weak D match, TRBD1 (5 bases). CDR3 length: 12 amino acids. Per germline, CDR1 SQVTM and CDR2 ANQGSEA. The ends were cut back, 1 base at V and 8 bases at J, with 11 bases in the middle. The CDR3 sequence: CSVEVRGQGYTF. CDR3 nucleotides: TGCAGCGTTGAAGTAAGGGGCCAGGGCTACACCTTC.

Only a few counts were recorded for this clone. The chain links TRBV2 to TRBJ2-3; D is undetermined. Trimming left V 9 bases short and J 4 bases short, with 17 bases between. The CDR3 is 14 amino acids. Germline V gene lookup returns CDR1 SNHLY and CDR2 FYNNEI. The CDR3 region has the DNA TGTGCCAGTCGGTCTGTGAGTCGGGCAGATACGCAGTATTTT. It codes for CASRSVSRADTQYF. The full variable domain, its missing parts supplied by reference TRBV2 and TRBJ2-3, is EPEVTQTPSHQVTQMGQEVILRCVPISNHLYFYWYRQILGQKVEFLVSFYNNEISEKSEIFDDQFSVERPDGSNFTLKIRSTKLEDSAMYFCASRSVSRADTQYFGPGTRLTVL.

The gene calls are TRBV6-2 or TRBV6-3 and TRBJ2-7; TRBD1 aligns across 9 bases. J was trimmed by 3 bases and V by 5 bases; bases with no gene match: 8. The CDR3 is made up of 15 amino acids. The germline V gene encodes CDR1 MNHEY and CDR2 SVGEGT. CDR3 in amino acids: CASSGGQGRIYEQYF. The CDR3 nucleotides read TGTGCCAGCAGTGGCGGACAGGGGAGAATCTACGAGCAGTACTTC.

Of note for this clone: In the same sample, other DNA sequences code for this CDR3. The CDR3 region is CASSFRQGNSPLHF. CDR3 in DNA: TGTGCCAGCAGTTTTAGACAGGGAAATTCACCCCTCCACTTT. This chain uses TRBV27 with TRBJ1-6, with 7 bases fitting TRBD1. Trimming at V came to 3 bases and at J to 7 bases, leaving 3 bases not matched to a gene. This CDR3 has 14 residues. Germline V gene lookup returns CDR1 MNHEY and CDR2 SMNVEV (reference sequence).

The chain couples TRBV7-3 to TRBJ2-1, with TRBD2 identical over 14 bases. After removal of 4 bases from V and 6 bases from J, the junction contained 5 bases not matched to a gene. The CDR3 has 16 residues. Germline CDR1 reads SGHTA; CDR2 reads FQGTGA. CDR3 loop: CASSSLGLAGGNEQFF. The CDR3 DNA sequence: TGTGCCAGCAGCTCGCTCGGACTAGCGGGAGGCAATGAGCAGTTCTTC. Full variable domain (remainder filled in from reference TRBV7-3 and TRBJ2-1): GAGVSQTPSNKVTEKGKYVELRCDPISGHTALYWYRQSLGQGPEFLIYFQGTGAADDSGLPNDRFFAVRPEGSVSTLKIQRTERGDSAVYLCASSSLGLAGGNEQFFGPGTRLTVL.

V gene TRBV28 combines with J gene TRBJ2-7; tentative D call: TRBD1 (6 bases). The V end lost 6 bases, the J end lost 2 bases, and 11 bases lay between the germline ends. CDR3 length equals 13 residues. The germline V gene has CDR1 MDHEN and CDR2 SYDVKM. The CDR3 coding sequence is TGTGCCAGCAGGTTGACAGGTACCTACGAGCAGTACTTC. Residues: CASRLTGTYEQYF.

J is TRBJ2-2 and V is TRBV24-1, with 7 bases fitting TRBD1. CDR1 KGHDR and CDR2 SFDVKD come from the germline V gene. J lost 4 bases, V lost 5 bases, and 3 bases had no gene match. The CDR3 has 14 residues. The CDR3 coding sequence is TGTGCCACCAGTGTGGACAGGACCACCGGGGAGCTGTTTTTT. This encodes CATSVDRTTGELFF.

The gene calls are TRBV12-3 or TRBV12-4 and TRBJ1-4, with D possibly being TRBD1 (6 bases). V was trimmed by 11 bases and J by 8 bases, leaving 15 bases between them. The CDR3 runs 12 residues. This chain's CDR3 is CASGGGREKLFF. The CDR3 DNA is TGTGCCTCTGGGGGGGGCCGGGAAAAACTGTTTTTT.

The J gene is TRBJ1-1, the V gene TRBV6-4; D is undetermined. The germline V gene has CDR1 MRHNA and CDR2 SNTAGT. The CDR3 is 13 residues long. V gave up 5 bases and J gave up 1 base, with 8 bases separating them. CDR3 protein: CASSYLWNTEAFF. CDR3 DNA: TGTGCCAGCAGTTACCTATGGAACACTGAAGCTTTCTTT.

The rearrangement uses TRBV18 and TRBJ2-6; tentatively, D is TRBD2 (5 bases). Germline V gene sequence: CDR1 KGHSH, CDR2 LQKENI. The V end lost 3 bases, the J end lost 0 bases, and 15 bases lay between the germline ends. CDR3 length equals 18 residues. The CDR3: CASSPGPGGSSGANVLTF. In DNA form, the CDR3 reads TGTGCCAGCTCACCCGGGCCAGGTGGGAGCTCTGGGGCCAACGTCCTGACTTTC. The complete variable domain, with remaining parts taken from reference TRBV18 and TRBJ2-6, reads NAGVMQNPRHLVRRRGQEARLRCSPMKGHSHVYWYRQLPEEGLKFMVYLQKENIIDESGMPKERFSAEFPKEGPSILRIQQVVRGDSAAYFCASSPGPGGSSGANVLTFGAGSRLTVL.

The rearrangement uses TRBV6-5 and TRBJ1-1; D is ambiguous. Trimming pared 2 bases from V and 0 bases from J, leaving 7 bases between. The CDR3 runs 14 residues. From germline, CDR1 is MNHEY and CDR2 SVGAGI. The CDR3 is CASSYGKMNTEAFF. The CDR3 nucleotides read TGTGCCAGCAGTTACGGCAAGATGAACACTGAAGCTTTCTTT.

This sequence joins TRBV7-3 and TRBJ1-5, with D possibly matching TRBD1 (5 bases). This CDR3 comprises 13 residues. Trimming removed 6 bases at V and 7 bases at J, with 13 bases between. CDR1 and CDR2 from the germline V gene are SGHTA and FQGTGA. CDR3 in DNA: TGTGCCAGCAGTAATGGTCAGGGACAGCCCCAGCATTTT. Translated, it gives CASSNGQGQPQHF.